This entry concerns a single T cell receptor beta chain. The data are from a study of blood T cell repertoires in COVID-19. Overall study context: Samples of COVID-19 (acute and convalescent) were obtained from the United States, Italy and Spain. Sample material is recorded as cDNA or gDNA derived from T cells, B-cell-depleted T cells, or PBMCs.

The V gene's germline CDR1 is ENHRY and CDR2 SYGVKD. The germline V and J ends were trimmed by 2 bases and 7 bases, with 16 bases remaining between them. This CDR3 has 15 residues. Followed longitudinally, the Seattle patients had been enrolled during active infection. TCRdb keeps only in-frame clones here, not all; method: immunoSEQ multiplex PCR. The sample has roughly 100,000 clones; roughly 92% are singletons. Sequencing input: peripheral blood. The genes are TRBV10-3 and TRBJ2-3; TRBD2 might be the D (5 bases). This TCR came from a woman between 45 and 65 years old with COVID-19, enrolled during active disease. CDR3 nucleotides: TGTGCCATCAGTGAGAGGGCTAGCTTGTGGAATACGCAGTATTTT. This sequence encodes CAISERASLWNTQYF.